Listed below are T cell receptor beta chains from one sample, sequenced in a study of blood T cell repertoires in COVID-19. Clones were read by immunoSEQ multiplex PCR, and TCRdb kept only the in-frame ones, dropping some. The repertoire includes 250,000 or so clones, approximately 90% of them detected once, and less than 3.5% sits in the top ten. Material for sequencing was PBMCs or T cells enriched from blood (not recorded which). The receptors derive from a middle-aged man who had been exposed to COVID-19. The CDR3 runs from the conserved cysteine through the conserved F or W. The order of the fields is V gene, CDR3 protein.

TRBV5-1 CASSGGNIQETQYF
TRBV19 CASSGTGQVEVNQPQHF
TRBV5-1 CASSLRGGTEAFF
TRBV7-9 CASSPTGSFFGYTF
TRBV6-5 CASTRTGIGEQYF
TRBV7-9 CASSLLQRDEQYF
TRBV14 CASSQDWSVTQYF
TRBV19 CASSTALGNTIYF
TRBV12-3/TRBV12-4 CASRGLLEQFF
TRBV11-2 CASSLERQGGGYTF
TRBV19 CASRGSSGNTGELFF
TRBV28 CASSGDRAPWETQYF
TRBV7-8 CASSRGQEETQYF
TRBV4-3 CASSQDTGSSYNEQFF
TRBV27 CASSLSGQETQYF
TRBV18 CASSPLVVSPDEQYF
TRBV28 CASSPRTGQSNQPQHF
TRBV7-9 CASSKGGDAEAFF
TRBV19 CAHRHPYGYTF
TRBV27 CASSEYSGGVSYNEQFF
TRBV20-1 CRGHGQGEAFF
TRBV7-2 CASSSGTSGRTSYNEQFF
TRBV3-1/TRBV3-2 CASSQSNYEQYF
TRBV19 CASRQAYYGYTF
TRBV5-1 CASSLFRAGTEAFF
TRBV30 CAWSADSSNQPQHF
TRBV28 CASGQGAPTEAFF
TRBV4-1 CASSQEARGELFF
TRBV19 CASTTTGGTEKLFF
TRBV7-9 CASSSTTGMVYEQYF
TRBV28 CASSAYTGGSGNTIYF
TRBV27 CASSFRQYNEQFF
TRBV19 CASSIKSGGEQYF
TRBV9 CASSATGTSGGNEQFF
TRBV28 CASSTRGGGSTEAFF
TRBV6-5 CASSPSWGGQPQHF
TRBV27 CASSSLGTGGAGKLFF
TRBV5-3 CARSVRGTGELFF
TRBV19 CASSMGGSPEAFF
TRBV9 CASSVSREPEQFF